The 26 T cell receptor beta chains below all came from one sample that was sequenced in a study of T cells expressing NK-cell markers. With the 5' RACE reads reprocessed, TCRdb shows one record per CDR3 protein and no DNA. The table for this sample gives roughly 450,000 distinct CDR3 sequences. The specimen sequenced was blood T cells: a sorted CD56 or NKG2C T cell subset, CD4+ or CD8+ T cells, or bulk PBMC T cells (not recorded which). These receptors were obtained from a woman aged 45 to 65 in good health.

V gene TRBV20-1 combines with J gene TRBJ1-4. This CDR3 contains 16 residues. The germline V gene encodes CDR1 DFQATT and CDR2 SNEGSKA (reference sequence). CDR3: CSASGSDAERHEKLFF.

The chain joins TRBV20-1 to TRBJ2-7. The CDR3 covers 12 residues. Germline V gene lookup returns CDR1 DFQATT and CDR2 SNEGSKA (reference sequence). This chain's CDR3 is CSARGLSYEQYF.

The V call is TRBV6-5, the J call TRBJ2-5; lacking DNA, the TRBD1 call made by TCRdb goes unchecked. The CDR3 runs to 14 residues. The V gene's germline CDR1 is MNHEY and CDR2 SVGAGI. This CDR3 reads CASSYSLPGETQYF.

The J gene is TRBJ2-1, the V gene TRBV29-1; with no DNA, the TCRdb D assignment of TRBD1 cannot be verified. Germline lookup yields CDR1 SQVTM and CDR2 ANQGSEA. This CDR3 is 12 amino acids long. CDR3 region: CSVELGIREQFF.

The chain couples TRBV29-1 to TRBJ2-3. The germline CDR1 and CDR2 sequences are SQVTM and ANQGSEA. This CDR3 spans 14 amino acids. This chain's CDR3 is CSVEFDTSTDTQYF.

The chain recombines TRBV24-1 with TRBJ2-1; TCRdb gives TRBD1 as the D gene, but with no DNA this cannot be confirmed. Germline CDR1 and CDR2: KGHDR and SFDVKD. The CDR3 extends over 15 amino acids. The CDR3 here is CATSGMVGVGNEQFF.

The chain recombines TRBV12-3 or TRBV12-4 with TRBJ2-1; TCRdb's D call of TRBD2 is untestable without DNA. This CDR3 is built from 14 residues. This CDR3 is CASSQLVVTNEQFF.

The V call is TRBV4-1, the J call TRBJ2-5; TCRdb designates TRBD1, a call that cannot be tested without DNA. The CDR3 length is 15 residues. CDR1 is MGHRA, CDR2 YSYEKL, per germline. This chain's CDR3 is CASSQPGQRLRTQYF.

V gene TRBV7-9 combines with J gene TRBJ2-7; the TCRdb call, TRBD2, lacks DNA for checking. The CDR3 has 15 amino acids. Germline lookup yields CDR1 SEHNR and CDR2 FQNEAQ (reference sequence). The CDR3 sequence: CASSFTGSYSYEQYF.

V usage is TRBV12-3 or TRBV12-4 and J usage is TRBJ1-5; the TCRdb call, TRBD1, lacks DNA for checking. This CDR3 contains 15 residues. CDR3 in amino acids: CASSLGGRRGQPQHF.

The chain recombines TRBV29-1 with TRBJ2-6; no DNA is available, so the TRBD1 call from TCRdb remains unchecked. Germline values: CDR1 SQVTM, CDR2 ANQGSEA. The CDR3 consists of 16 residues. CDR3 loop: CSVGDRWLWGANVLTF.

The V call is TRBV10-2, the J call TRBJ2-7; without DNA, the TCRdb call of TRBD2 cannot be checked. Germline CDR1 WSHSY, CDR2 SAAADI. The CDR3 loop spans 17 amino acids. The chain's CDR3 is CASSSPASSGPTYEQYF.

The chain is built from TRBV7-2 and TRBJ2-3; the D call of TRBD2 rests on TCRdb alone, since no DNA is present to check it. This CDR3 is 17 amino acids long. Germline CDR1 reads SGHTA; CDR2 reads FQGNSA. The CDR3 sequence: CASSLLGAGMSTDTQYF.

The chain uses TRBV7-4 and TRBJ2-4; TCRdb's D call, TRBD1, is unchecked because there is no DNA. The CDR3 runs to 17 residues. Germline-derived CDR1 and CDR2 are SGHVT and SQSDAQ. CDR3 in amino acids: CASSLGISRDIKNIQYF.

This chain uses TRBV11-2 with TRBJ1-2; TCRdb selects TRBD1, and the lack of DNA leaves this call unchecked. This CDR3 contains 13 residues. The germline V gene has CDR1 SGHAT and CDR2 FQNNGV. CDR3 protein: CASSLSGAWGYTF.

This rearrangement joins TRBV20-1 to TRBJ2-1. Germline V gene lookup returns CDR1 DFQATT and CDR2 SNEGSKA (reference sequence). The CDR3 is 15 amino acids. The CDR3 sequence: CSASGVVGYGNEQFF.

This chain's CDR3 is CSARPGRDYEQYF. This chain joins TRBV20-1 and TRBJ2-7; checking the TCRdb D call of TRBD1 is not possible without DNA. CDR1 and CDR2 from the germline V gene are DFQATT and SNEGSKA (reference sequence). CDR3 length: 13 residues.

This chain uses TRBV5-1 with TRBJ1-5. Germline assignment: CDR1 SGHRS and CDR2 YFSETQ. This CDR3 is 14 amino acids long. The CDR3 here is CASSLSWGDQPQHF.

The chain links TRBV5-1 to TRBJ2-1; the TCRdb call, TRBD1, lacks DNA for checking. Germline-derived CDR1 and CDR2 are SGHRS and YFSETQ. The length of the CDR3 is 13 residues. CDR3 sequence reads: CASSLAVRQVQFF.

The CDR3 loop is CATSGAGGGTTEAFF. This chain uses TRBV24-1 with TRBJ1-1; TCRdb lists TRBD1, though no DNA is available to test this call. Per the germline V gene, CDR1 is KGHDR and CDR2 is SFDVKD. This CDR3 is built from 15 residues.

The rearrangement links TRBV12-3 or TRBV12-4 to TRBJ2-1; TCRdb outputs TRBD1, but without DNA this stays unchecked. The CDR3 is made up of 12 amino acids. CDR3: CASRPVNNEQFF.

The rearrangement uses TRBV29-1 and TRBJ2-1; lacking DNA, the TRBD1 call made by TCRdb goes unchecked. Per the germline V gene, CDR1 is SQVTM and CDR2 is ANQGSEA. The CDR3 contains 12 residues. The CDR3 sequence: CSVLKGTGISFF.

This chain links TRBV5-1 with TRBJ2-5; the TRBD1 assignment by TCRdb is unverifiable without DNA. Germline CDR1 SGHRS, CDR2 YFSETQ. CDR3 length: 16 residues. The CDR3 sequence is CASSFSLTGGRETQYF.

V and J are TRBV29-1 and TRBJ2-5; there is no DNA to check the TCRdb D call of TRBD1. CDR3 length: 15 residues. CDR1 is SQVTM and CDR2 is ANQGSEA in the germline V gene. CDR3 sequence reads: CSVEGDRSLQETQYF.

The CDR3 spells CASSYSRNEQFF. The chain employs TRBV6-6 and TRBJ2-1. The length of the CDR3 is 12 residues. Germline loops: CDR1 MNHNY, CDR2 SVGAGI (reference sequence).

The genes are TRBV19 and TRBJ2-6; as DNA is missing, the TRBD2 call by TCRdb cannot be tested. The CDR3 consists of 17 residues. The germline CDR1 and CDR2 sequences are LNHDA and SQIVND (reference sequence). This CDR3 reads CASSISPVSSGANVLTF.